The entry that follows covers one T cell receptor beta chain sequence. These data come from a study of blood T cell repertoires in COVID-19. Study at large: Sample material is recorded as cDNA or gDNA derived from T cells, B-cell-depleted T cells, or PBMCs.

Sequencing was performed with immunoSEQ multiplex PCR; in TCRdb, only in-frame clones are kept and a portion is missing. The sample lists under 90,000 clones, roughly 89% occurring once. CDR3 length: 14 amino acids. The germline V gene has CDR1 KGHSH and CDR2 LQKENI. Losses at the gene ends were 5 bases for V and 4 bases for J; bases not matched to a gene: 4. V and J are TRBV18 and TRBJ1-3, with TRBD1 matching over 8 bases. Sequencing input: peripheral blood. This clonotype was sampled from a man aged 60-69 years with acute or convalescent COVID-19. The CDR3 sequence: CASSTRQGGNTIYF. DNA of the CDR3: TGTGCCAGCTCAACGCGACAGGGGGGAAACACCATATATTTT.